The rows below give T cell receptor beta chains drawn from one sample of a study of CD8+ T cells in alopecia areata. The repertoire was sequenced with immunoSEQ multiplex PCR; TCRdb's copy has only in-frame clones and lacks some. The data show 250,000 to 300,000 clones, 58% seen once. The sequenced sample was CD4+ T cells sorted from blood, obtained at week 24, from a patient treated with tofacitinib. The receptors were sampled from a human donor with alopecia areata. CDR3s include the opening cysteine and the closing phenylalanine or tryptophan. Fields, in order: V gene, J gene, clone size, D gene, CDR3 protein, CDR3 DNA. A D gene is named only where the DNA matches it firmly. Some rows mark clone size as missing; the rest say once, few, many or name a class of expanded clone.

>TRBV27|TRBJ1-4|-|-
CASSTRGSSEKLFF
TGTGCCAGCAGCACCAGGGGTAGTAGCGAAAAACTGTTTTTT
>TRBV4-1|TRBJ2-5|-|-
CASSQVGSIQETQYF
TGCGCCAGCAGCCAAGTAGGCAGTATCCAAGAGACCCAGTACTTC
>TRBV7-9|TRBJ1-2|-|-
CASAGTEAWGYTF
TGTGCCAGCGCCGGGACCGAGGCTTGGGGCTACACCTTC
>TRBV2|TRBJ2-5|-|TRBD2
CASSDVTYRVAGGKETQYF
TGTGCCAGCAGTGATGTAACGTACAGGGTAGCGGGGGGGAAAGAGACCCAGTACTTC
>TRBV5-6|TRBJ1-2|-|-
CASSFSGRNYGYTF
TGTGCCAGCAGCTTCTCTGGAAGAAACTATGGCTACACCTTC
>TRBV29-1|TRBJ1-1|few|-
CSVTGNTEAFF
TGCAGCGTTACAGGGAACACTGAAGCTTTCTTT
>TRBV5-1|TRBJ1-1|-|TRBD1
CASSLAGQGTTEAFF
TGCGCCAGCAGCTTGGCGGGACAGGGGACTACTGAAGCTTTCTTT
>TRBV5-1|TRBJ2-3|few|TRBD2
CASSSRDYTDTQYF
TGCGCCAGCAGTTCCCGGGACTACACAGATACGCAGTATTTT
>TRBV7-9|TRBJ1-1|-|TRBD1
CASSLAGRGYTEAFF
TGTGCCAGCAGCTTAGCGGGCAGGGGGTACACTGAAGCTTTCTTT
>TRBV29-1|TRBJ2-4|-|-
CSVEGHLAKNIQYF
TGCAGCGTTGAAGGACACCTAGCCAAAAACATTCAGTACTTC
>TRBV4-1|TRBJ1-6|-|TRBD1
CASSIRTGDNNSPLHF
TGCGCCAGCAGCATCCGGACAGGGGACAATAATTCACCCCTCCACTTT
>TRBV25-1|TRBJ2-7|-|TRBD1
CASSAQRQGNEQYF
TGTGCCAGCAGTGCGCAGCGACAGGGGAACGAGCAGTACTTC
>TRBV29-1|TRBJ2-5|-|-
CSWALRRETQYF
TGCAGCTGGGCTCTAAGAAGGGAGACCCAGTACTTC
>TRBV15|TRBJ1-6|-|TRBD1
CATSRTGGSPLHF
TGTGCCACCAGCAGGACAGGGGGATCACCCCTCCACTTT
>TRBV15|TRBJ1-3|-|-
CATSRDRMGFSGNTIYF
TGTGCCACCAGCAGAGATAGGATGGGATTCTCTGGAAACACCATATATTTT
>TRBV23-1|TRBJ1-1|-|TRBD1
CATSPKEGQGDTEAFF
TGCGCCACCAGCCCAAAGGAGGGGCAGGGGGACACTGAAGCTTTCTTT
>TRBV7-6|TRBJ1-3|once|-
CASSLGDKGLSGNTIYF
TGTGCCAGCAGCTTAGGGGATAAGGGCTTATCTGGAAACACCATATATTTT
>TRBV30|TRBJ1-1|-|-
CAWSLADNTEAFF
TGTGCCTGGAGTTTGGCGGACAACACTGAAGCTTTCTTT
>TRBV11-1|TRBJ2-5|-|-
CASSFLEETQYF
TGTGCCAGCAGCTTCCTCGAAGAGACCCAGTACTTC
>TRBV30|TRBJ1-1|-|-
CAWSVWRNTEAFF
TGTGCCTGGAGTGTATGGAGGAACACTGAAGCTTTCTTT
>TRBV30|TRBJ1-5|few|-
CAWRDQNQPQHF
TGTGCCTGGAGGGACCAGAATCAGCCCCAGCATTTT
>TRBV28|TRBJ1-5|few|-
CASSPWERNQPQHF
TGTGCCAGCAGCCCCTGGGAGAGGAATCAGCCCCAGCATTTT
>TRBV29-1|TRBJ1-1|-|TRBD1
CSVAPGGVYNTEAFF
TGCAGCGTTGCTCCAGGGGGCGTATACAACACTGAAGCTTTCTTT
>TRBV2|TRBJ1-1|-|-
CARGRGPGNTEAFF
TGTGCCAGGGGACGGGGCCCGGGGAACACTGAAGCTTTCTTT
>TRBV9|TRBJ2-7|few|-
CASSVSTGGREQYF
TGTGCCAGCAGCGTAAGCACCGGGGGGCGCGAGCAGTACTTC
>TRBV19|TRBJ1-2|-|-
CASSTPDRPFNYGYTF
TGTGCCAGTAGTACCCCGGACAGACCATTCAACTATGGCTACACCTTC
>TRBV4-1|TRBJ1-2|-|-
CASSQWQGRKENYGYTF
TGCGCCAGCAGCCAATGGCAGGGAAGAAAAGAAAACTATGGCTACACCTTC
>TRBV29-1|TRBJ1-5|-|-
CSAGPGRYQPQHF
TGCAGCGCTGGGCCTGGACGGTATCAGCCCCAGCATTTT
>TRBV7-9|TRBJ2-1|once|-
CASSLMGNEQFF
TGTGCCAGCAGCTTAATGGGGAATGAGCAGTTCTTC
>TRBV10-3|TRBJ2-3|-|TRBD2
CANKAGGADTQYF
TGTGCCAACAAAGCGGGGGGGGCAGATACGCAGTATTTT
>TRBV5-1|TRBJ2-7|once|-
CASSLARDYEQYF
TGCGCCAGCAGCTTGGCTCGGGACTACGAGCAGTACTTC
>TRBV5-1|TRBJ2-1|-|TRBD2
CASSSGGAPYNEQFF
TGCGCCAGCAGTAGCGGGGGGGCCCCCTACAATGAGCAGTTCTTC
>TRBV30|TRBJ2-2|few|-
CAWTGNPSGELFF
TGTGCCTGGACTGGCAATCCTTCCGGGGAGCTGTTTTTT
>TRBV29-1|TRBJ2-6|-|-
CSANGPSMGANVLTF
TGCAGCGCTAACGGCCCCTCTATGGGGGCCAACGTCCTGACTTTC
>TRBV7-2|TRBJ2-3|few|-
CASSLASPGGNTQYF
TGTGCCAGCAGCCTAGCTAGCCCAGGGGGGAATACGCAGTATTTT
>TRBV4-1|TRBJ2-7|-|TRBD2
CASSHRRSGGLSSYEQYF
TGCGCCAGCAGCCACCGTCGTAGCGGGGGCCTCAGCTCCTACGAGCAGTACTTC
>TRBV5-1|TRBJ2-7|-|TRBD1
CASSWGDRISYEQYF
TGCGCCAGCAGCTGGGGGGACAGGATCTCCTACGAGCAGTACTTC
>TRBV29-1|TRBJ2-6|few|-
CSVESISGANVLTF
TGCAGCGTTGAGTCTATCTCTGGGGCCAACGTCCTGACTTTC
>TRBV10-3|TRBJ1-1|-|-
CAISERGGNTEAFF
TGTGCCATCAGTGAGCGGGGAGGTAACACTGAAGCTTTCTTT